This is a list of T cell receptor beta chains from one sample in a study of technical replicates of blood from several donors. The repertoire was sequenced with immunoSEQ multiplex PCR; TCRdb's copy has only in-frame clones and lacks some. Among tens of thousands of clones, around 90% were seen once, and the ten largest hold about 0.26%. What was sequenced was T cells isolated from PBMCs. These receptors were obtained from a human donor in good health. The CDR3 runs from the conserved cysteine through the conserved F or W. The order of the fields is V gene, J gene, clone size, D gene, CDR3 DNA, CDR3 protein. A D gene is named only where the DNA matches it firmly. Expanded clones get a size class; other rows say once, few or many, or leave the size out.

TRBV15	TRBJ2-7	NA	NA	TGTGCCACCAGCAGAGATAGGACAGACAGAGGCTACGAGCAGTACTTC	CATSRDRTDRGYEQYF
TRBV15	TRBJ2-2	NA	NA	TGTGCCACCAGCAGAGGCGGGGCGAACACCGGGGAGCTGTTTTTT	CATSRGGANTGELFF
TRBV19	TRBJ2-3	NA	TRBD2	TGTGCCACCTCTCCGACTAGCGGTGGTACAGATACGCAGTATTTT	CATSPTSGGTDTQYF
TRBV6-8	TRBJ1-1	NA	TRBD1	TGTGCCAGCAGTCAACGTGACAGGGGGACTGAAGCTTTCTTT	CASSQRDRGTEAFF
TRBV27	TRBJ2-3	NA	NA	TGTGCCAGCAGTTCCAGACTAGAGGGCACAGATACGCAGTATTTT	CASSSRLEGTDTQYF
TRBV11-2	TRBJ2-1	NA	NA	TGTGCCAGCAGCTCGACGCGCGGGCCGAGGAATGAGCAGTTCTTC	CASSSTRGPRNEQFF
TRBV4-1	TRBJ2-1	many	NA	TGCGCCAGCACCACCTTTTCAGAAAACAATGAGCAGTTCTTC	CASTTFSENNEQFF
TRBV9	TRBJ2-5	NA	TRBD2	TGTGCCAGCAGCGATAGCGGGGCCCAAGAGACCCAGTACTTC	CASSDSGAQETQYF
TRBV19	TRBJ2-7	NA	NA	TGTGCCAGTAGTATAGATTTGGCCCCCCAGACCTACGAGCAGTACTTC	CASSIDLAPQTYEQYF
TRBV10-2	TRBJ1-5	once	NA	TGCGCCAGCAGTCCGGCGGAGGAGCCCCAGCATTTT	CASSPAEEPQHF
TRBV15	TRBJ2-5	NA	NA	TGTGCCACCAGCAGAGATCTCTGGAAGACGGGAGCAGAGACCCAGTACTTC	CATSRDLWKTGAETQYF
TRBV5-1	TRBJ1-1	NA	TRBD1	TGCGCCAGCAGCTTGAACTCCGGGACAGGGGTTAACACTGAAGCTTTCTTT	CASSLNSGTGVNTEAFF
TRBV27	TRBJ2-2	NA	NA	TGTGCCAGCAGTTTAGTAGCGAGTGGCACCGGGGAGCTGTTTTTT	CASSLVASGTGELFF
TRBV9	TRBJ2-7	NA	NA	TGTGCCAGCAGCGTAGGTAGGGACATCCACTACGAGCAGTACTTC	CASSVGRDIHYEQYF
TRBV14	TRBJ2-1	NA	TRBD2	TGTGCCAGCAGCCCCTGGGAGCGGGGAGGGACGAATGAGCAGTTCTTC	CASSPWERGGTNEQFF
TRBV4-2	TRBJ2-3	NA	TRBD2	TGTGCCAGCAGCCAAGATCCTAGACTAGCGGGATTCTCTAGCACAGATACGCAGTATTTT	CASSQDPRLAGFSSTDTQYF
TRBV4-1	TRBJ2-7	NA	NA	TGCGCCAGCAGCCAGGTCCTAGCGAGCTCCTACGAGCAGTACTTC	CASSQVLASSYEQYF
TRBV5-4	TRBJ2-5	NA	NA	TGTGCCAGCAGCCCAGACTCGGAAGAGACCCAGTACTTC	CASSPDSEETQYF
TRBV5-5	TRBJ2-1	once	NA	TGTGCCAGCAGCTTATATCAGGGGAATGAGCAGTTCTTC	CASSLYQGNEQFF
TRBV9	TRBJ1-1	once	TRBD1	TGTGCCAGCAGCGTAGACCCAGGGGGCACTGAAGCTTTCTTT	CASSVDPGGTEAFF
TRBV9	TRBJ2-2	NA	NA	TGTGCCAGCAGCGTAGGTGGAGGGGGGGGCACCGGGGAGCTGTTTTTT	CASSVGGGGGTGELFF
TRBV7-9	TRBJ2-3	NA	TRBD2	TGTGCCAGCAGCTTAGAGCGGGGGTTCCCAGATACGCAGTATTTT	CASSLERGFPDTQYF
TRBV7-2	TRBJ2-7	NA	TRBD2	TGTGCCAGCAGCTTGGGGGGGGTTTTCAGCTACGAGCAGTACTTC	CASSLGGVFSYEQYF
TRBV9	TRBJ2-2	NA	TRBD2	TGTGCCAGCGGTGGAGCGGGGGCAAACACCGGGGAGCTGTTTTTT	CASGGAGANTGELFF